This record concerns one T cell receptor beta chain sequence. Its antigen is unidentified. These data originate in a study of CXCR3-negative and CXCR3-positive naive CD8 T cells. Points from the study as a whole: TRB CDR3 hydrophobicity was greater in CXCR3-positive naive cells than in CXCR3-negative naive cells. Both naive subsets showed comparably high diversity, and memory CD8+ cells showed much lower diversity.

This CDR3 contains 13 residues. Germline CDR1 reads SQVTM; CDR2 reads ANQGSEA. The TRB libraries of cDNA were built by UMI-labeled 5' RACE. Using the 5' RACE reads, TCRdb records one entry per CDR3 protein without DNA. The sample spans under 150,000 distinct CDR3 sequences; the ten largest clones claim about 0.54%. CD45RO-CCR7+CD27+CD95- marked naive CD8+ T cells. The rearrangement joins TRBV29-1 to TRBJ2-7. The TCR originated in a human donor in good health. Some clones in this sample may be carry-over from other donors' samples. Sequencing used naive CXCR3+ CD8+ T cells from blood. Noted subset: CD45RO-CCR7+CD27+CD95- naive CD8+ T cells expressing CXCR3 (TNR3+). The CDR3 here is CSVEDRHGYEQYF.